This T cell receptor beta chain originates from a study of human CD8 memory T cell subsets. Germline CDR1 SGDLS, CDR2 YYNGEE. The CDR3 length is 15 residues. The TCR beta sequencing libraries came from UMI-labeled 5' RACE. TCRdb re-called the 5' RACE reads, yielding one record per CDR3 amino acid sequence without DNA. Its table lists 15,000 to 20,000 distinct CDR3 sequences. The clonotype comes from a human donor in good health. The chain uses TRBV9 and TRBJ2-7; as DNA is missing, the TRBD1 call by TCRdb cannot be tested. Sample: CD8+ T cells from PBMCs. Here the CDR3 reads CASSAGQGATYEQYF.